The rows below give T cell receptor beta chains drawn from one sample of a study of cytomegalovirus exposure and HLA in healthy donors. Generated by immunoSEQ multiplex PCR, the TCRdb table keeps only in-frame clones and is missing some. The sample lists fewer than 200,000 clones, just under 90% occurring once. Sequenced sample: PBMCs. The receptors were gathered from a woman aged 18-29 years in good health and CMV-seropositive. Both conserved end residues are part of each CDR3. The D gene is left open where the match is weak. Size is stated for part of the rows, as once, few or many counts, or as a class when the clone is expanded.

cdr3_aa cdr3_nt clone_size j_call d_call v_call
CASSGTYQSNQPQHF TGTGCCAGTAGTGGGACATACCAAAGCAATCAGCCCCAGCATTTT few TRBJ1-5 - TRBV19
CASSQSSGRTAYNEQFF TGTGCCAGCAGCCAATCATCAGGCAGGACAGCCTACAATGAGCAGTTCTTC - TRBJ2-1 - TRBV4-2
CASSIRGNEQYF TGTGCCAGTAGTATCAGGGGCAACGAGCAGTACTTC - TRBJ2-7 - TRBV19
CASSLAGTDTQYF TGTGCCAGCAGCTTGGCCGGCACAGATACGCAGTATTTT - TRBJ2-3 - TRBV5-4
CASSYLRYYEQYF TGTGCCAGCAGTTATCTCCGGTACTACGAGCAGTACTTC - TRBJ2-7 - TRBV6-5
CASSLAGGPVGETQYF TGTGCCAGCAGCTTGGCGGGAGGGCCGGTGGGGGAGACCCAGTACTTC - TRBJ2-5 TRBD2 TRBV7-9
CASSSMEQGGDNEKLFF TGTGCCAGCAGTTCCATGGAACAGGGGGGAGATAATGAAAAACTGTTTTTT - TRBJ1-4 TRBD1 TRBV28
CASSDHRSYEQYF TGCGCCAGCAGTGACCACAGGTCCTACGAGCAGTACTTC - TRBJ2-7 - TRBV10-2
CASSPDRAYNEQFF TGTGCCAGCAGCCCGGACAGAGCGTACAATGAGCAGTTCTTC once TRBJ2-1 - TRBV7-6
CASSPDRGLGEQYF TGTGCCAGCAGCCCCGACAGGGGGCTGGGCGAGCAGTACTTC - TRBJ2-7 TRBD1 TRBV7-2
CASSGSLVAGVAGELFF TGTGCCAGCAGTGGGAGTTTGGTAGCGGGAGTCGCCGGGGAGCTGTTTTTT - TRBJ2-2 TRBD2 TRBV25-1
CASSWLEANYGYTF TGTGCCAGCAGTTGGTTAGAGGCTAACTATGGCTACACCTTC many TRBJ1-2 - TRBV6-1
CASSLLQGGLTEAFF TGTGCCAGCAGCTTATTACAGGGCGGACTCACTGAAGCTTTCTTT - TRBJ1-1 - TRBV7-9
CASRDRGSMVTEAFF TGTGCCAGCAGAGACAGGGGGTCGATGGTTACTGAAGCTTTCTTT - TRBJ1-1 TRBD1 TRBV6-4
CASSLEVAGSNEKLFF TGCGCCAGCAGCTTGGAGGTAGCGGGATCTAATGAAAAACTGTTTTTT - TRBJ1-4 - TRBV5-1
CASSRTGTRSDTQYF TGTGCCAGCAGCCGTACCGGGACTAGATCAGATACGCAGTATTTT - TRBJ2-3 TRBD2 TRBV7-3
CASSQDAVAGLNEQFF TGCGCCAGCAGCCAAGATGCGGTAGCGGGCCTAAATGAGCAGTTCTTC - TRBJ2-1 TRBD2 TRBV4-3
CASSPPQGTYEQYF TGTGCCAGCTCACCACCCCAGGGGACCTACGAGCAGTACTTC - TRBJ2-7 - TRBV18
CAWTTGYTEAFF TGTGCCTGGACTACAGGGTACACTGAAGCTTTCTTT few TRBJ1-1 - TRBV30
CASSLGQGFYEQYF TGTGCCAGTAGTCTAGGACAGGGGTTCTACGAGCAGTACTTC - TRBJ2-7 TRBD1 TRBV19
CASGAGVYNEQFF TGTGCCAGTGGGGCAGGGGTCTACAATGAGCAGTTCTTC - TRBJ2-1 - TRBV19
CASSLVGRDVLTF TGTGCCAGCAGCTTAGTAGGGCGGGACGTCCTGACTTTC - TRBJ2-6 - TRBV11-2
CASSQVDYLSSYEQYF TGCGCCAGCAGCCAAGTAGATTACCTGAGCTCCTACGAGCAGTACTTC - TRBJ2-7 - TRBV4-1